This paragraph covers one TCR beta chain sequence. Its antigen is as yet unknown. Assay used: immunoSEQ multiplex PCR; TCRdb lists only in-frame clones, some missing. Among over 20,000 clones listed, 80% to 95% were seen once. V lost 3 bases and J 6 bases, leaving 12 bases between the germline ends. Germline assignment: CDR1 SQVTM and CDR2 ANQGSEA. The CDR3 is made up of 13 amino acids. This record belongs to a study of T cells in localized non-small cell lung cancer. Regarding the study as a whole: Elevated blood T cell density was associated with longer overall survival. Uninvolved adjacent lung had the highest recorded T cell clonality, with tumor below it. Adjacent lung was found to contain a median approximately 62 of the top 100 tumor clones.

The rearrangement joins TRBV29-1 to TRBJ1-5; tentative D call: TRBD1 (5 bases). Here the sequenced sample was peripheral blood, taken before any cancer treatment. The TCR comes from a man aged 35-75 years with stage III squamous cell lung carcinoma. The CDR3 spells CSVDSGIGQPQHF. The CDR3 coding sequence is TGCAGCGTTGATTCAGGGATCGGTCAGCCCCAGCATTTT.